A selection of T cell receptor beta chains follows, all from one sample in a study of blood T cell repertoires in COVID-19. The protocol was immunoSEQ multiplex PCR, while the TCRdb copy is restricted to in-frame clones and leaves out a portion. Altogether roughly 150,000 clones are present, around 89% being singletons, with the ten largest covering 2.5% to 3%. Sequencing input: peripheral blood. These receptors were collected from a man in his 60s with acute or convalescent COVID-19. Both conserved end residues are part of each CDR3. Fields, in order: D gene, clone size, J gene, V gene, CDR3 protein, CDR3 DNA. The D gene is left open where the match is weak. Size tells how often a clone was seen (once, few, many) or the class of an expanded clone, and some rows leave it out.

.	.	TRBJ2-6	TRBV27	CASSLRPTGPGANVLTF	TGTGCCAGCAGTTTAAGACCAACAGGGCCTGGGGCCAACGTCCTGACTTTC
.	few	TRBJ2-7	TRBV5-1	CASSLDGNYEQYF	TGCGCCAGCAGCTTGGACGGGAATTACGAGCAGTACTTC
.	.	TRBJ1-5	TRBV12-3/TRBV12-4	CASSYRVDRPQHF	TGTGCCAGCAGTTACAGGGTGGATCGGCCCCAGCATTTT
TRBD1	few	TRBJ2-1	TRBV15	CATSFIAGTDLLSSYNEQFF	TGTGCCACCAGCTTTATTGCCGGGACAGACTTACTAAGCTCCTACAATGAGCAGTTCTTC
.	once	TRBJ1-1	TRBV30	CAWSWSYREAFF	TGTGCCTGGAGTTGGAGCTATAGGGAAGCTTTCTTT
.	.	TRBJ2-2	TRBV1	CTSSQEDWTSGTGELFF	TGCACCAGCAGCCAAGAAGATTGGACTAGCGGGACCGGGGAGCTGTTTTTT
.	.	TRBJ1-4	TRBV2	CATRGGANEKLFF	TGTGCCACAAGGGGAGGGGCAAATGAAAAACTGTTTTTT
.	.	TRBJ1-1	TRBV25-1	CASSKDSLNTEAFF	TGTGCCAGCAGTAAGGACAGCCTGAACACTGAAGCTTTCTTT
.	.	TRBJ1-4	TRBV5-6	CASSLAGETREKLFF	TGTGCCAGCAGCTTGGCCGGGGAAACCCGGGAAAAACTGTTTTTT
.	.	TRBJ1-1	TRBV4-1	CASSRDTEAFF	TGCGCCAGCAGCCGGGACACAGAAGCTTTCTTT
.	.	TRBJ1-2	TRBV7-9	CASSLAGAELTYGYTF	TGTGCCAGCAGCTTAGCGGGGGCGGAGCTGACCTATGGCTACACCTTC
.	.	TRBJ1-1	TRBV12-5	CASGLEVNTEAFF	TGTGCTAGTGGCTTAGAAGTGAACACTGAAGCTTTCTTT
.	.	TRBJ1-1	TRBV9	CASSQSLDRTVGDTEAFF	TGTGCCAGCAGCCAATCCCTAGACAGGACCGTAGGAGACACTGAAGCTTTCTTT
.	once	TRBJ2-5	TRBV20-1	CSARDRGTQYF	TGCAGTGCTAGAGATAGGGGGACCCAGTACTTC
.	once	TRBJ2-2	TRBV18	CASSPQAAGELFF	TGTGCCAGCTCACCACAAGCCGCCGGGGAGCTGTTTTTT
.	.	TRBJ2-7	TRBV19	CASSIGAGDLYEQYF	TGTGCCAGTAGTATAGGGGCAGGGGACCTCTACGAGCAGTACTTC
TRBD2	.	TRBJ2-1	TRBV7-9	CASSPGGAYNEQFF	TGTGCCAGCAGCCCGGGGGGAGCCTACAATGAGCAGTTCTTC
.	.	TRBJ1-6	TRBV7-2	CASSLVQINSPLHF	TGTGCCAGCAGCTTAGTACAGATTAATTCACCCCTCCACTTT
.	.	TRBJ1-6	TRBV7-2	CASSFSRGGIPPLHF	TGTGCCAGCAGCTTTTCTAGGGGGGGGATTCCACCCCTCCACTTT
.	once	TRBJ1-2	TRBV30	CAWSVRLLGGYTF	TGTGCCTGGAGTGTACGGCTCCTAGGTGGCTACACCTTC
TRBD2	few	TRBJ2-1	TRBV5-1	CASSSSGGESNEQFF	TGCGCCAGCAGCTCTAGCGGGGGGGAATCCAATGAGCAGTTCTTC
.	few	TRBJ1-2	TRBV11-3	CASSSNVRTANYGYTF	TGTGCCAGCAGCTCGAACGTTCGGACAGCTAACTATGGCTACACCTTC